The clone carrying this T cell receptor beta chain appeared a single time. Its antigen remains unidentified. This entry is derived from a study of vaccination and CD4 T cells after COVID-19. Overall study: Two doses of either BNT162b2 or mRNA-1273 vaccine went to participants. Study observations and caveats: Convalescent patients displayed a median around 86% of reactive clones emerging only post-vaccination. Spike mono-reactive status applied to 304 of 307 vaccine-specific clones in convalescent patients.

Stated time point: late sampling 161 to 241 days after vaccination in a few convalescent patients. The treatment was: approximately nine-day PBMC culture with coronavirus spike peptide pools or control peptides (ViraFEST assay). T cells were expanded with peptide pools, and expanded clonotypes were identified by TCR sequencing. Trimming cost V 0 bases and J 3 bases, with 8 bases left between them. Germline CDR1 reads MGHDK; CDR2 reads SYGVNS. The CDR3 runs 14 residues. The Oncomine TCR Beta short-read assay sequenced DNA from cultured CD4+ T cells. From the PCR reads, TCRdb called clonotypes with MiXCR, one entry per CDR3 protein. The sample lists 15,000 to 20,000 distinct CDR3 sequences, approximately 50% seen once, with about a sixth in the top ten.

The chain uses TRBV25-1 and TRBJ1-2; D unclear. The material was CD4+ T cells from blood, cultured in vitro, obtained about 7 months after SARS-CoV-2 vaccination. This receptor was obtained from a human donor who had recovered from COVID-19. The CDR3 nucleotides read TGTGCCAGCAGTGAATACGCAGACCACTATGGCTACACCTTC. Translated: CASSEYADHYGYTF.